The 32 T cell receptor beta chains reported below all come from one sample, sequenced in a study of OX40 agonist ivuxolimab in advanced cancers. Profiled with immunoSEQ multiplex PCR; TCRdb holds only in-frame clones, not every one. The table lists 80,000 to 100,000 clones, 87% of them singletons, with approximately 0.54% in the top ten. Specimen: CD4+ or CD8+ T cells sorted from blood, collected in a trial of the OX40 agonist ivuxolimab. These receptors all come from an adult with an advanced solid tumor such as melanoma, head and neck, liver or kidney cancer.

As DNA, the CDR3 is TGTGCCAGCATTACAGGGACCGGCTACACCTTC. Translating it yields CASITGTGYTF. The chain links TRBV28 to TRBJ1-2; weak D call: TRBD1 (6 bases). V lost 7 bases and J lost 8, with 11 bases in between. The CDR3 covers 11 residues. Germline V lookup: CDR1 MDHEN, CDR2 SYDVKM.

To note about this clone: The germline gene is not matched at one end of the junction; a read error may be the cause. The chain links TRBV29-1 to TRBJ1-2, with TRBD1 identical over 9 bases. The CDR3 extends over 11 amino acids. Per germline, CDR1 SQVTM and CDR2 ANQGSEA. The chain's CDR3 is CSVLSRDRVAF. In DNA, the CDR3 is TGCAGCGTCCTGTCCCGGGACAGGGTAGCCTTC.

The chain links TRBV14 to TRBJ1-2; tentative D call: TRBD1 (6 bases). The germline V and J ends were trimmed by 4 bases and 6 bases, with 15 bases remaining between them. The CDR3 contains 14 residues. The germline CDR1 and CDR2 sequences are SGHDN and FVKESK. CDR3 sequence reads: CASSPLGQQDGYTF. CDR3 bases: TGTGCCAGCAGCCCCCTGGGACAACAAGATGGCTACACCTTC.

This sequence joins TRBV18 and TRBJ1-1, with 8 bases lining up with TRBD1. The V segment lost 4 bases and the J segment 1 base; nucleotides outside the gene matches: 2. The CDR3 is 14 amino acids. CDR1 KGHSH and CDR2 LQKENI come from the germline V gene. CDR3 sequence reads: CASSLGTGNTEAFF. CDR3 nucleotide sequence: TGTGCCAGCTCACTGGGGACAGGGAACACTGAAGCTTTCTTT. The full variable domain, completed using reference TRBV18 and TRBJ1-1, is NAGVMQNPRHLVRRRGQEARLRCSPMKGHSHVYWYRQLPEEGLKFMVYLQKENIIDESGMPKERFSAEFPKEGPSILRIQQVVRGDSAAYFCASSLGTGNTEAFFGQGTRLTVV.

The rearrangement links TRBV6-6 to TRBJ1-6, with TRBD1 matching 7 bases. With V trimmed by 6 bases and J by 7 bases, 9 bases remained unmatched. CDR1 and CDR2 from the germline V gene are MNHNY and SVGAGI (reference sequence). The CDR3 is made up of 15 amino acids. The CDR3 nucleotides are TGTGCCAGCAGCCACGAACAGGGGAACAATTCACCCCTCCACTTT. It is translated as CASSHEQGNNSPLHF.

The chain joins TRBV5-4 to TRBJ1-1; 8 bases are shared with TRBD1. Trimming at V came to 4 bases and at J to 1 base, leaving 6 bases not matched to a gene. Germline assignment: CDR1 SGHNT and CDR2 YYREEE (reference sequence). This CDR3 is 15 amino acids long. The chain's CDR3 is CASSTRTGRNTEAFF. DNA for the CDR3: TGTGCCAGCAGCACCCGGACAGGGCGGAACACTGAAGCTTTCTTT. Using reference TRBV5-4 and TRBJ1-1 for the parts outside the CDR3, the full variable domain is ETGVTQSPTHLIKTRGQQVTLRCSSQSGHNTVSWYQQALGQGPQFIFQYYREEENGRGNFPPRFSGLQFPNYSSELNVNALELDDSALYLCASSTRTGRNTEAFFGQGTRLTVV.

This clone was picked up one time. V usage is TRBV5-6 and J usage is TRBJ2-3, with D possibly matching TRBD2 (7 bases). Germline assignment: CDR1 SGHDT and CDR2 YYEEEE. Trimming removed 3 bases at V and 6 bases at J, with 20 bases between. The CDR3 runs 16 residues. In DNA, the CDR3 is TGTGCCAGCAGCTGGTTCTTAGTGGGGGGGCCGGATACGCAGTATTTT. It specifies CASSWFLVGGPDTQYF.

This chain links TRBV6-6 with TRBJ1-1; D gene ambiguous. The germline gives CDR1 MNHNY, CDR2 SVGAGI (reference sequence). The CDR3 is 13 residues long. The germline V and J ends were trimmed by 6 bases and 1 base, with 9 bases remaining between them. The CDR3 is CASSSGRNTEAFF. In DNA, the CDR3 is TGTGCCAGCAGCTCGGGCCGGAACACTGAAGCTTTCTTT.

This rearrangement joins TRBV5-4 to TRBJ2-1; tentative D call: TRBD1 (6 bases). CDR3 size: 15 residues. Germline V CDR1 and CDR2: SGHNT, YYREEE (reference sequence). Trimming cost V 4 bases and J 0 bases, with 11 bases left between them. The CDR3, as DNA: TGTGCCAGCAGCCCTACAGGGACCTCCTACAATGAGCAGTTCTTC. This codes for CASSPTGTSYNEQFF.

The CDR3 DNA sequence: TGTGCCAGCAGCTTAGGGTTTCGGACAGCAAAAAAAGAGACCCAGTACTTC. Protein: CASSLGFRTAKKETQYF. The chain couples TRBV7-8 to TRBJ2-5, with D possibly being TRBD1 (6 bases). V lost 1 base and J 3 bases, leaving 18 bases between the germline ends. The V gene's germline CDR1 is SGHVS and CDR2 FQNEAQ. This CDR3 contains 17 residues.

The V gene is TRBV18, the J gene TRBJ2-1; D is ambiguous. The CDR3 extends over 14 amino acids. V was pared by 2 bases and J by 0 bases, with 5 bases between. Germline loops: CDR1 KGHSH, CDR2 LQKENI. CDR3 sequence reads: CASSPYGSYNEQFF. CDR3 nucleotide sequence: TGTGCCAGCTCACCATATGGCTCCTACAATGAGCAGTTCTTC.

Notes on this clone: Other DNA sequences of this sample code for an identical CDR3. The rearrangement uses TRBV19 and TRBJ1-5; 7 bases are shared with TRBD1. The germline V gene encodes CDR1 LNHDA and CDR2 SQIVND (reference sequence). The CDR3 loop spans 15 amino acids. After removal of 5 bases from V and 2 bases from J, the junction contained 6 bases not matched to a gene. The DNA of the CDR3 is TGTGCCAGTAGTGTACAGGGGAACGGCAATCAGCCCCAGCATTTT. This translates into CASSVQGNGNQPQHF.

The CDR3 spells CASSFAVGGGNTEAFF. The CDR3 nucleotides are TGTGCCAGCAGTTTTGCAGTGGGGGGTGGGAACACTGAAGCTTTCTTT. The gene calls are TRBV6-6 and TRBJ1-1, with D possibly being TRBD1 (5 bases). Germline lookup yields CDR1 MNHNY and CDR2 SVGAGI (reference sequence). The CDR3 runs to 16 residues. The V gene lost 4 bases and the J gene lost 1 base, with 16 bases spanning the gap.

Here the CDR3 reads CASRTLGQGADTQYF. CDR3 DNA: TGTGCCAGCAGGACCCTCGGACAGGGGGCAGATACGCAGTATTTT. The gene calls are TRBV6-5 and TRBJ2-3; 10 bases fit TRBD1. Unmatched junction bases numbered 7, after V lost 6 bases and J lost 4 bases. The CDR3 has 15 amino acids. The V gene's germline CDR1 is MNHEY and CDR2 SVGAGI.

The chain is built from TRBV5-5 and TRBJ2-5; no firm D call. With 7 bases removed from V and 5 bases from J, the gap between germline ends came to 18 bases. The length of the CDR3 is 14 residues. From germline, CDR1 is SGHKS and CDR2 YYEKEE (reference sequence). For the CDR3, the DNA is TGTGCCAGCCGCGACCTAGGGTTCCGGGAGACCCAGTACTTC. This sequence encodes CASRDLGFRETQYF. Looking up the rest from reference TRBV5-5 and TRBJ2-5 gives the full variable domain: DAGVTQSPTHLIKTRGQQVTLRCSPISGHKSVSWYQQVLGQGPQFIFQYYEKEERGRGNFPDRFSARQFPNYSSELNVNALLLGDSALYLCASRDLGFRETQYFGPGTRLLVL.

The rearrangement uses TRBV5-1 and TRBJ1-6, with D possibly TRBD1 on 5 matching bases. There are 14 residues in the CDR3. Between the trimmed V and J ends, which lost 4 bases and 6 bases, there was a span of 11 bases. The V gene's germline CDR1 is SGHRS and CDR2 YFSETQ. The CDR3 loop reads CASSSRDGNSPLHF. The CDR3, as DNA: TGCGCCAGCAGCAGCCGGGACGGTAATTCACCCCTCCACTTT.

V is TRBV7-2 and J is TRBJ1-5; possibly TRBD1 for D (5 bases). The CDR3 length is 16 residues. V lost 3 bases to trimming and J lost 6 bases, with 18 bases between them. Germline assignment: CDR1 SGHTA and CDR2 FQGNSA. CDR3 loop: CASSFKGSFGSQPQHF. In DNA form, the CDR3 reads TGTGCCAGCAGCTTCAAGGGGTCCTTCGGGAGTCAGCCCCAGCATTTT.

The V call is TRBV18, the J call TRBJ1-1, with D tentatively TRBD1 (6 bases). V lost 3 bases and J lost 3, with 17 bases in between. The CDR3 is made up of 16 amino acids. Germline assignment: CDR1 KGHSH and CDR2 LQKENI. The CDR3 bases are TGTGCCAGCTCACCGAATCGGGGGGCGCGGGACACTGAAGCTTTCTTT. This sequence encodes CASSPNRGARDTEAFF.

The rearrangement links TRBV5-1 to TRBJ2-3; D possibly corresponds to TRBD2 (7 bases). The CDR3 contains 17 residues. Germline V CDR1 and CDR2: SGHRS, YFSETQ. Trimming left V 3 bases short and J 0 bases short, with 17 bases between. CDR3 bases: TGCGCCAGCAGCTCCCTCGGGGGGCCGCGGAGCACAGATACGCAGTATTTT. Residues: CASSSLGGPRSTDTQYF.

The chain links TRBV29-1 to TRBJ2-3; no reliable D call. Germline loops: CDR1 SQVTM, CDR2 ANQGSEA. V gave up 4 bases and J gave up 4 bases, with 3 bases separating them. This CDR3 is 10 amino acids long. CDR3 bases: TGCAGCGTTGTACCAGATACGCAGTATTTT. Residues: CSVVPDTQYF.

This chain connects TRBV5-1 to TRBJ2-2, with D perhaps matching TRBD2 (6 bases). V lost 0 bases, J lost 3 bases, and 12 bases lay in between. CDR3 length: 16 residues. Germline lookup yields CDR1 SGHRS and CDR2 YFSETQ. CDR3 sequence: CASSLGRGAHTGELFF. CDR3 bases: TGCGCCAGCAGCTTGGGGAGGGGCGCGCACACCGGGGAGCTGTTTTTT.

This clone was picked up one time. The chain employs TRBV10-3 and TRBJ2-5; D remains unclear. The germline V and J ends were trimmed by 0 bases and 2 bases, with 7 bases remaining between them. Germline CDR1 ENHRY, CDR2 SYGVKD. This CDR3 is 14 amino acids long. CDR3 sequence reads: CAISESRAQETQYF. The CDR3 DNA follows: TGTGCCATCAGTGAGTCGCGCGCTCAAGAGACCCAGTACTTC.

The gene calls are TRBV7-2 and TRBJ2-3; 9 bases agree with TRBD2. Trimming cost V 3 bases and J 6 bases; bases outside gene matches: 7. Germline V gene sequence: CDR1 SGHTA, CDR2 FQGNSA. The CDR3 consists of 15 residues. CDR3 protein: CASSFRLAEGDTQYF. CDR3 nucleotides: TGTGCCAGCAGCTTTAGACTAGCGGAGGGGGATACGCAGTATTTT. Variable domain in full (rest from reference TRBV7-2 and TRBJ2-3): GAGVSQSPSNKVTEKGKDVELRCDPISGHTALYWYRQSLGQGLEFLIYFQGNSAPDKSGLPSDRFSAERTGGSVSTLTIQRTQQEDSAVYLCASSFRLAEGDTQYFGPGTRLTVL.

This clone was observed once. CDR3: CASSPPPRGEETQYF. CDR3 coding DNA: TGTGCCAGCAGCCCCCCGCCTCGGGGGGAAGAGACCCAGTACTTC. V gene TRBV21-1 combines with J gene TRBJ2-5; TRBD2 is the table's D call and was not checked against the DNA. TRBV21-1 is designated a pseudogene. This CDR3 contains 15 residues.

To note about this clone: Without the conserved terminal phenylalanine or tryptophan, this CDR3 likely stems from a read error. The V and J genes are TRBV6-6 and TRBJ1-6; D not resolved. Deletions cut 6 bases from V and 0 bases from J, with 3 bases between. Germline CDR1 MNHNY, CDR2 SVGAGI (reference sequence). The CDR3 is 13 residues long. CDR3 in amino acids: CASRVSYNSPLHL. CDR3 nucleotides: TGTGCCAGCAGGGTCTCCTATAATTCACCCCTCCACCTT.

The CDR3 coding sequence is TGTGCCAGCAGCTTAGGACGGTACAATGAGCAGTTCTTC. Translated, it gives CASSLGRYNEQFF. The chain is built from TRBV7-2 and TRBJ2-1; D not resolved. Germline V CDR1 and CDR2: SGHTA, FQGNSA. The CDR3 runs 13 residues. The V end was cut by 1 base, the J end by 4 bases, with 5 bases between.

This chain joins TRBV5-1 and TRBJ1-1; 8 nucleotides agree with TRBD1. This CDR3 contains 14 residues. Germline V gene lookup returns CDR1 SGHRS and CDR2 YFSETQ. V dropped 5 bases and J dropped 6; count of bases not matched to a gene: 9. The CDR3 sequence is CASSNDRGLSEAFF. The CDR3 DNA reads as TGCGCCAGCAGTAACGACAGGGGACTATCTGAAGCTTTCTTT.

The V and J genes are TRBV19 and TRBJ2-5; a weak D match, TRBD1 (5 bases). The DNA end is a closer match to TRBJ2-7, so the J assignment may be wrong. Germline CDR1 and CDR2: LNHDA and SQIVND (reference sequence). The CDR3 is 13 amino acids. The CDR3 region is CASSMGQHYEQYF. As DNA, the CDR3 is TGTGCCAGTAGTATGGGGCAACACTACGAGCAGTACTTC.

This clone has just one count. The genes are TRBV6-5 and TRBJ1-2; D might be TRBD1 (5 bases). CDR3 length equals 14 residues. Germline V gene data show CDR1 as MNHEY and CDR2 as SVGAGI. The V end was cut by 0 bases, the J end by 3 bases, with 8 bases between. The CDR3 region is CASSYSGRDYGYTF. CDR3 in DNA: TGTGCCAGCAGTTACTCGGGACGGGACTATGGCTACACCTTC.

The chain couples TRBV6-1 to TRBJ1-1; no clear D. CDR3 size: 15 residues. The V end lost 8 bases, the J end lost 1 base, and 17 bases lay between the germline ends. Germline CDR1 MNHNS, CDR2 SASEGT. The CDR3 DNA sequence: TGTGCCAGCCGAAGTAGACTGACAACGAACACTGAAGCTTTCTTT. It yields the protein CASRSRLTTNTEAFF.

J is TRBJ1-5 and V is TRBV4-2; TRBD1 might be the D (5 bases). This CDR3 comprises 15 residues. From germline, CDR1 is LGHNA and CDR2 YNFKEQ. Trimming shortened V by 0 bases and J by 5 bases, and 11 bases separated the two germline ends. CDR3 in DNA: TGTGCCAGCAGCCAAGATTTCGGGACCCATCAGCCCCAGCATTTT. Residues: CASSQDFGTHQPQHF.

The gene calls are TRBV9 and TRBJ2-7, with D possibly being TRBD1 or TRBD2 (5 bases each). The germline V gene has CDR1 SGDLS and CDR2 YYNGEE. V was cut by 0 bases and J by 7 bases, with 8 bases left in between. The CDR3 extends over 12 amino acids. CDR3 in DNA: TGTGCCAGCAGCGTAGCTGAGGGGGAGCAGTACTTC. It is translated as CASSVAEGEQYF.